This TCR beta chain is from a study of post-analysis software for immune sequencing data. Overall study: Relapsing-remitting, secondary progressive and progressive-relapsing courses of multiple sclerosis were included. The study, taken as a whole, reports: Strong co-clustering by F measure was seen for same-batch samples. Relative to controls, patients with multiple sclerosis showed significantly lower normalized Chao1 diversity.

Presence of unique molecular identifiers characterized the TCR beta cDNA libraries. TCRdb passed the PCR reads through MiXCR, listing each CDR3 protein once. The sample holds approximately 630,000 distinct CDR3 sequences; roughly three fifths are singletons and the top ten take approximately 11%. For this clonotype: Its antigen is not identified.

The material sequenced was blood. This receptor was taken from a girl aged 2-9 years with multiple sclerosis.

The CDR3 protein is CASSYSPGEETQYF. The CDR3 DNA reads as TGTGCCAGCAGTTACTCACCGGGGGAAGAGACCCAGTACTTC. This sequence joins TRBV6-5 and TRBJ2-7; TRBD2 is a possible D gene (6 bases). TRBJ2-5 explains the end of the DNA better; the J call may be wrong. Germline CDR1 reads MNHEY; CDR2 reads SVGAGI. The CDR3 length is 14 residues.